What follows describes a single T cell receptor beta chain. Sequencing used immunoSEQ multiplex PCR; TCRdb keeps in-frame clones, though not all of them. The data show 90,000 to 140,000 clones, under 90% seen once. V was pared by 5 bases and J by 3 bases, with 4 bases of the junction left unmatched. The CDR3 contains 15 residues. In germline, CDR1 is SEHNR, CDR2 FQNEAQ (reference sequence). This entry comes from a study of blood T cell repertoires in COVID-19. Sequenced sample: peripheral blood. The sequence was obtained from a man older than 75 with acute or convalescent COVID-19. The chain has TRBV7-9 and TRBJ2-1, with 10 bases matching TRBD2. In DNA form, the CDR3 reads TGTGCCAGCAGCCCAGGACTAGCGGACTACAATGAGCAGTTCTTC. Protein: CASSPGLADYNEQFF.